The 22 T cell receptor beta chains listed next were all sequenced from one sample in a study of blood T cell repertoires in COVID-19. Produced via immunoSEQ multiplex PCR; TCRdb's table is partial and in-frame only. The sample lists about 150,000 clones, approximately 73% occurring once. The sample was peripheral blood. The receptor set was obtained from a woman older than 75 with acute or convalescent COVID-19.

This chain uses TRBV5-1 with TRBJ2-1, with TRBD2 as a possible D gene (6 bases). Germline-derived CDR1 and CDR2 are SGHRS and YFSETQ. CDR3 length: 15 amino acids. With 0 bases removed from V and 6 bases from J, the gap between germline ends came to 13 bases. CDR3 sequence reads: CASSLVGRAFNEQFF. Here the CDR3 DNA reads TGCGCCAGCAGCTTGGTCGGGAGAGCTTTCAATGAGCAGTTCTTC.

This sequence joins TRBV18 and TRBJ1-5, with a tentative D call TRBD1 (5 bases). The V end was cut by 5 bases, the J end by 6 bases, with 17 bases between. Germline V gene sequence: CDR1 KGHSH, CDR2 LQKENI. This CDR3 has 15 residues. CDR3 region: CASSSGTSGGQPQHF. Here the CDR3 DNA reads TGTGCCAGCTCATCTGGGACTTCTGGAGGTCAGCCCCAGCATTTT.

V usage is TRBV27 and J usage is TRBJ1-5, with 7 bases aligning to TRBD1. J was trimmed by 6 bases and V by 5 bases; bases with no gene match: 13. Germline loops: CDR1 MNHEY, CDR2 SMNVEV (reference sequence). This CDR3 region has 16 residues. The CDR3 coding sequence is TGTGCCAGCAGTAAAAGCCTACAGGGGTCGGGTCAGCCCCAGCATTTT. Its protein is CASSKSLQGSGQPQHF.

The chain recombines TRBV27 with TRBJ2-7; 7 positions agree with TRBD2. This CDR3 comprises 16 residues. The junction had 13 bases not matched to a gene; V was cut back by 3 bases and J by 5 bases. Germline assignment: CDR1 MNHEY and CDR2 SMNVEV (reference sequence). CDR3 sequence reads: CASSLYPTSKGDEQYF. The CDR3 DNA reads TGTGCCAGCAGTTTGTACCCGACTAGCAAAGGGGACGAGCAGTACTTC.

The chain has TRBV7-9 and TRBJ2-5, with a weak D call TRBD1 (5 bases). The V end lost 7 bases, the J end lost 4 bases, and 22 bases lay between the germline ends. The CDR3 spans 16 residues. CDR1 and CDR2 (germline): SEHNR, FQNEAQ (reference sequence). As DNA, the CDR3 is TGTGCCAGCACCCTGGGGCGATGGACCGCGAGAGAGACCCAGTACTTC. Translated: CASTLGRWTARETQYF. Full variable domain (missing parts from reference TRBV7-9 and TRBJ2-5): DTGVSQNPRHKITKRGQNVTFRCDPISEHNRLYWYRQTLGQGPEFLTYFQNEAQLEKSRLLSDRFSAERPKGSFSTLEIQRTEQGDSAMYLCASTLGRWTARETQYFGPGTRLLVL.

This clone has just one count. The chain carries TRBV19 and TRBJ2-5; 9 bases agree with TRBD2. The CDR3 contains 16 residues. The germline V gene encodes CDR1 LNHDA and CDR2 SQIVND (reference sequence). J gave up 4 bases and V 3 bases, and 9 bases lay outside the gene matches. The CDR3 coding sequence is TGTGCCAGTAGTATGGGGGGGATAGCGGGAGCAGAGACCCAGTACTTC. It encodes CASSMGGIAGAETQYF.

This rearrangement joins TRBV3-1 (or the pseudogene TRBV3-2) to TRBJ2-1; 10 bases align to TRBD2. The CDR3 consists of 14 residues. V lost 5 bases, J lost 10 bases, and 8 bases stayed unmatched. The V gene's germline CDR1 is LGHDT and CDR2 YNNKEL (reference sequence). The DNA of the CDR3 is TGTGCCAGCAGCGGAGCGGGAGGGCCATCCGAGCAGTTCTTC. This encodes CASSGAGGPSEQFF.

The J gene is TRBJ2-5, the V gene TRBV18; the D is unclear. Germline CDR1 and CDR2: KGHSH and LQKENI. There are 15 residues in the CDR3. V lost 2 bases to trimming and J lost 1 base, with 11 bases between them. The CDR3 bases are TGTGCCAGCTCACCAGTTGGAGTGTCCCAAGAGACCCAGTACTTC. Residues: CASSPVGVSQETQYF.

The V and J genes are TRBV7-3 and TRBJ2-2, with 9 bases fitting TRBD1. Trimming removed 5 bases from V and 1 base from J; junction bases left unmatched: 5. Germline lookup yields CDR1 SGHTA and CDR2 FQGTGA. The CDR3 is 16 residues long. The CDR3 protein is CASSPGGQGNTGELFF. DNA of the CDR3: TGTGCCAGCAGCCCGGGGGGACAGGGGAACACCGGGGAGCTGTTTTTT.

This chain uses TRBV2 with TRBJ1-5; no definite D call. Per the germline V gene, CDR1 is SNHLY and CDR2 is FYNNEI. This CDR3 has 12 residues. Trimming shortened V by 6 bases and J by 4 bases, and 7 bases separated the two germline ends. Here the CDR3 reads CASSVNNQPQHF. As DNA, the CDR3 is TGTGCCAGCAGCGTAAATAATCAGCCCCAGCATTTT.

The V gene is TRBV30, the J gene TRBJ2-1, with TRBD2 matching over 9 bases. CDR1 and CDR2 (germline): GTSNPN, SVGIG (reference sequence). With V trimmed by 1 base and J by 5 bases, 3 bases remained unmatched. The CDR3 totals 14 residues. CDR3: CAWSDGLANNEQFF. The CDR3 bases are TGTGCCTGGAGTGACGGACTAGCGAACAATGAGCAGTTCTTC.

This chain uses TRBV5-6 with TRBJ2-3, with 11 nucleotides matching TRBD2. The V and J ends lost 3 bases and 1 base, in that order; junction bases with no gene match: 4. CDR1 SGHDT and CDR2 YYEEEE come from the germline V gene. The CDR3 totals 16 residues. This chain's CDR3 is CASSSLTSGGTDTQYF. CDR3 bases: TGTGCCAGCAGCTCACTGACTAGCGGGGGCACAGATACGCAGTATTTT.

The chain links TRBV7-9 to TRBJ1-1; D unresolved. The V gene's germline CDR1 is SEHNR and CDR2 FQNEAQ (reference sequence). Trimming cost V 7 bases and J 0 bases, with 15 bases left between them. CDR3 length: 15 amino acids. CDR3 in DNA: TGTGCCAGCACCCAAGGAGCGGTAGTGAACACTGAAGCTTTCTTT. Translating gives CASTQGAVVNTEAFF.

V and J are TRBV19 and TRBJ1-1; D is uncertain. Per germline, CDR1 LNHDA and CDR2 SQIVND (reference sequence). Trimming removed 5 bases at V and 0 bases at J, with 13 bases between. The CDR3 has 15 amino acids. The DNA of the CDR3 is TGTGCCAGTAGTGCCCTCCGACGGGTGAACACTGAAGCTTTCTTT. Translating gives CASSALRRVNTEAFF.

This sequence joins TRBV2 and TRBJ2-7, with 14 positions matching TRBD2. The trim removed 3 bases at V and 6 bases at J, leaving 16 bases unmatched. CDR3 size: 19 residues. Looked up from germline, CDR1 is SNHLY and CDR2 is FYNNEI. This CDR3 is CASSDHGTSGGAPSGEQYF. In nucleotides, the CDR3 is TGTGCCAGCAGTGACCATGGGACTAGCGGGGGAGCCCCCTCGGGCGAGCAGTACTTC.

The rearrangement links TRBV6-2 or TRBV6-3 to TRBJ2-3, with 9 bases aligning to TRBD2. J lost 3 bases, V lost 0 bases, and 7 bases had no gene match. CDR1 MNHEY and CDR2 SVGEGT come from the germline V gene. The CDR3 extends over 17 amino acids. This CDR3 reads CASSYSIAGVRTDTQYF. CDR3 coding DNA: TGTGCCAGCAGTTACTCGATAGCGGGAGTGAGAACAGATACGCAGTATTTT.

The CDR3 nucleotides are TGTGCCAGCAGCGTAGACCCACAGGGGGAAGGCACTGAAGCTTTCTTT. Translation gives CASSVDPQGEGTEAFF. The V gene is TRBV9, the J gene TRBJ1-1, with 8 nucleotides matching TRBD1. V gave up 0 bases and J gave up 4 bases; unmatched junction bases: 8. Germline V lookup: CDR1 SGDLS, CDR2 YYNGEE. The CDR3 spans 16 residues.

V usage is TRBV7-3 and J usage is TRBJ2-3; D is unclear. CDR1 SGHTA and CDR2 FQGTGA come from the germline V gene. This CDR3 has 16 residues. Trimming stripped 5 bases from V and 0 bases from J, with 15 bases between. In DNA, the CDR3 is TGTGCCAGCAGCCCCCATCAAGCCAGGAGCACAGATACGCAGTATTTT. As protein: CASSPHQARSTDTQYF.

This chain links TRBV6-5 with TRBJ2-5; TRBD2 is a possible D gene (5 bases). Trimming removed 6 bases at V and 11 bases at J, with 19 bases between. This CDR3 has 13 residues. Germline V gives CDR1 MNHEY, CDR2 SVGAGI. Written as DNA, the CDR3 is TGTGCCAGCAGAAGTCCCGGCGGTGGGGAGCAGTACTTC. Protein product: CASRSPGGGEQYF.

The V and J genes are TRBV6-6 and TRBJ1-2; no clear D gene. V lost 6 bases to trimming and J lost 4 bases, with 21 bases between them. Germline CDR1 is MNHNY and CDR2 is SVGAGI (reference sequence). The CDR3 sequence is 16 residues long. CDR3 protein: CASRDSAGTEGYGYTF. CDR3 nucleotides: TGTGCCAGCAGGGATTCAGCAGGCACTGAGGGCTATGGCTACACCTTC.

The J gene is TRBJ1-6, the V gene TRBV6-5, with 7 bases aligning to TRBD1. The CDR3 has 15 residues. J gave up 5 bases and V 2 bases, and 3 bases lay outside the gene matches. Germline assignment: CDR1 MNHEY and CDR2 SVGAGI. The CDR3 nucleotides read TGTGCCAGCAGTTACACACAGGGGAATAATTCACCCCTCCACTTT. This codes for CASSYTQGNNSPLHF.

The chain carries TRBV6-1 and TRBJ2-2; D is possibly TRBD1 (6 bases). The V gene lost 4 bases and the J gene lost 4 bases, with 16 bases spanning the gap. The CDR3 is 16 residues long. Germline CDR1 reads MNHNS; CDR2 reads SASEGT. DNA for the CDR3: TGTGCCAGCAGTGTACGGACAGTTCGGGGCACCGGGGAGCTGTTTTTT. Translating it yields CASSVRTVRGTGELFF.